This TCR beta chain stems from a study of blood T cell repertoires in COVID-19. Study details: Acute and convalescent COVID-19 samples came from the United States, Italy and Spain.

In the study's own analysis: Reference gene primer amplification gave estimated nucleated cell counts. Profiling relied on immunoSEQ multiplex PCR, and the TCRdb table lists in-frame clones only, not all of them. V, J and clone size were drawn from that table, and D and trimming were deduced from the DNA. The table shows about 160,000 clones, with around 85% occurring only once. This CDR3 has 15 amino acids. Losses at the gene ends were 4 bases for V and 1 base for J; bases not matched to a gene: 4. Germline CDR1 and CDR2: SGHVS and FQNEAQ. Sequencing was done on a sample of peripheral blood. The source of this sequence is a man in his sixties with active or convalescent COVID-19. The rearrangement joins TRBV7-8 to TRBJ1-3, with 7 nucleotides matching TRBD1. The CDR3 DNA reads as TGTGCCAGCAGCTCTACAGGGGTATCTGGAAACACCATATATTTT. Translation: CASSSTGVSGNTIYF.